This TCR beta chain originates from a study of shared clonotypes between healthy human individuals. General study findings and limits: The study found lower generation probabilities in non-shared clonotypes than in those shared by all four donors. Rarefaction gave evidence that sorted-subset sequencing remained incomplete despite large depth.

With regard to this clone: Its matching antigen is unknown.

An approximately 200 ng quantity of DNA, roughly 29,000 T cell genomes, went into the sorted-subset replicate PCRs. The repertoire was sequenced with immunoSEQ multiplex PCR; TCRdb's copy has only in-frame clones and lacks some. The data show some 1,600,000 clones, 95% to 99% seen once. The V gene lost 4 bases and the J gene lost 4 bases, with 19 bases spanning the gap. The CDR3 totals 17 residues. The V gene's germline CDR1 is KGHSH and CDR2 LQKENI. Donation came from healthy HIV-negative adults that had no recent acute infections or vaccinations. The chain carries TRBV18 and TRBJ2-2, with D possibly TRBD2 on 5 matching bases. Source material: naive CD4+ T cells sorted from blood. Subset here: CD45RA+ positively selected. This clonotype was obtained from a man aged 30-40 years in good health. The CDR3 DNA sequence: TGTGCCAGCTCACTGATATCTAGCAAGATTAGCACCGGGGAGCTGTTTTTT. As protein: CASSLISSKISTGELFF.